This T cell receptor (beta chain) was observed in a study of T cell changes during pregnancy in multiple sclerosis. CDR1 and CDR2 (germline): MDHEN, SYDVKM. This CDR3 spans 14 amino acids. V lost 2 bases and J 2 bases, leaving 10 bases between the germline ends. Produced via immunoSEQ multiplex PCR; TCRdb's table is partial and in-frame only. The repertoire has more than 70,000 clones, 85% to 95% of them found once; the top ten carry around 0.93%. V gene TRBV28 combines with J gene TRBJ2-7; perhaps TRBD1 as D (5 bases). The sample here was peripheral blood, taken before pregnancy. The sequence derives from a female donor with multiple sclerosis, enrolled in a pregnancy study. CDR3 in amino acids: CASSLQTVPYEQYF. The CDR3 region has the DNA TGTGCCAGCAGTTTACAGACAGTCCCCTACGAGCAGTACTTC. Full variable domain (remainder filled in from reference TRBV28 and TRBJ2-7): DVKVTQSSRYLVKRTGEKVFLECVQDMDHENMFWYRQDPGLGLRLIYFSYDVKMKEKGDIPEGYSVSREKKERFSLILESASTNQTSMYLCASSLQTVPYEQYFGPGTRLTVT.